The present T cell receptor (beta chain) was sequenced within a study of PD-L1 blockade in urothelial cancer. Study at large: Patients, treated from about 2014 onward, received atezolizumab 1,200 mg intravenously every 3 weeks.

Time point described: pretreatment peripheral blood. Individual patients had between 1 and 8 samples, taken pretreatment and on-treatment. With V trimmed by 5 bases and J by 1 base, 6 bases remained unmatched. The CDR3 loop spans 16 amino acids. From germline, CDR1 is SQVTM and CDR2 ANQGSEA. This table comes from immunoSEQ multiplex PCR, and its TCRdb copy is limited to in-frame clones, with some not included. Among about 55,000 clones listed, more than 80% were seen once. J is TRBJ2-5 and V is TRBV29-1; TRBD2 aligns across 14 bases. This specimen was PBMCs, taken around atezolizumab (anti-PD-L1) treatment. The TCR originated in a man aged 45-65 years with urothelial cancer. The CDR3 DNA follows: TGCAGCGTTCCCGGACTAGCGGGGGGTAGCCAAGAGACCCAGTACTTC. This codes for CSVPGLAGGSQETQYF.